Here is one T cell receptor beta chain with its context. Its antigen is not identified. The length of the CDR3 is 15 residues. Trimming took 6 bases from V and 2 from J, leaving 16 bases between them. The sample belongs to a study of post-analysis software for immune sequencing data. As for the study in general: The disease courses covered relapsing-remitting, secondary progressive and progressive-relapsing multiple sclerosis.

Study-level findings and limits: Roughly 5 TRBV segments, TRBV5-6, TRBV5-1 and TRBV20-1 among them, were found more frequent in patients than controls. Comparison with controls showed significantly lower normalized Chao1 diversity in multiple sclerosis patients.

Sequencing libraries made from TCR beta cDNA carried unique molecular identifiers. TCRdb passed the PCR reads through MiXCR, listing each CDR3 protein once. The data hold about 400,000 distinct CDR3 sequences, with 30% to 45% observed a single time. V gene TRBV12-3 or TRBV12-4 combines with J gene TRBJ1-2; D might be TRBD1 (5 bases). Sample: blood. This clonotype originated in a girl under 18 with multiple sclerosis. The CDR3, as DNA: TGTGCCAGCAGCCCCTGGGGCAGGATAAACTATGGCTACACCTTC. It specifies CASSPWGRINYGYTF.